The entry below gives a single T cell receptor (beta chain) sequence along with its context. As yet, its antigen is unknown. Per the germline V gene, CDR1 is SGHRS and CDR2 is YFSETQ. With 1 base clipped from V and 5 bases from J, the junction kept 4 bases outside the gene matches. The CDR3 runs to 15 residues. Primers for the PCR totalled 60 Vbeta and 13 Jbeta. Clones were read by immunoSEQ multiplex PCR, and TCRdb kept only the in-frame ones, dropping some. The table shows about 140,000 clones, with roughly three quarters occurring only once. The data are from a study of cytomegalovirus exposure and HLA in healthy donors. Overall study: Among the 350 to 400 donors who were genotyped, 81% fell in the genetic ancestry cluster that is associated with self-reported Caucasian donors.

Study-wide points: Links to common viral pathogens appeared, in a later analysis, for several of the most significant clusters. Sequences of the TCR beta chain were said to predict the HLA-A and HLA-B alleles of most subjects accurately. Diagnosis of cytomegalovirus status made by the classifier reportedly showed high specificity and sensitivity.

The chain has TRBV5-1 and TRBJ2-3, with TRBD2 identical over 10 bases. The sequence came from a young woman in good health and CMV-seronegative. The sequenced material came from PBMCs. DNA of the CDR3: TGCGCCAGCAGCTTGTTCCTAGCGGGGGTAGATACGCAGTATTTT. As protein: CASSLFLAGVDTQYF.